This T cell receptor (beta chain) came from a study of T cell clonotyping in hematopoietic cell transplantation. Assay: immunoSEQ multiplex PCR; the TCRdb copy retains only in-frame clones and omits some. Of several thousand clones in the sample, approximately 87% were seen once. Germline V lookup: CDR1 SGHRS, CDR2 YFSETQ. Between the trimmed V and J ends, which lost 5 bases and 1 base, there was a span of 9 bases. This CDR3 region has 13 residues. The sample here was PBMCs, taken 180 days after allogeneic stem cell transplant. The chain recombines TRBV5-1 with TRBJ1-1; D is unresolved. The receptor comes from a human patient who had an allogeneic stem cell transplant, so the T cells may come from the graft donor. The donor label of this sample is uncertain. Some clones in this sample may be carry-over from other donors' samples. The chain's CDR3 is CASSLSWNTEAFF. The CDR3 coding sequence is TGCGCCAGCAGTTTATCCTGGAACACTGAAGCTTTCTTT.